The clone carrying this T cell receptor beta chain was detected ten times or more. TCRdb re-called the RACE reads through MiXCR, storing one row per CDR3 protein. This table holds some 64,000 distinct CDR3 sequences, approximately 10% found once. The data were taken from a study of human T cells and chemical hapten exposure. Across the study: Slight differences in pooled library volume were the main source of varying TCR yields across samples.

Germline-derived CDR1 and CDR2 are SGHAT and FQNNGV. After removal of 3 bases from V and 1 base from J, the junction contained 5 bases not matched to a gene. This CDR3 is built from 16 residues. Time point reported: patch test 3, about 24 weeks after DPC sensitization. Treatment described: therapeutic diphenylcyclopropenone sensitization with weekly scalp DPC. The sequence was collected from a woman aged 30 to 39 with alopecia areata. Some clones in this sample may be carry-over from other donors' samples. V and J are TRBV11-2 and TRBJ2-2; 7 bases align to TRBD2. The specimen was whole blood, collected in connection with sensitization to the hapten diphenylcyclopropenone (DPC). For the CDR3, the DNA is TGTGCCAGCAGCTTTGAAGGCGGGAGGAACACCGGGGAGCTGTTTTTT. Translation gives CASSFEGGRNTGELFF.